The 11 T cell receptor beta chains below were found in one sample sequenced in a study of CD8+CD57+ T cells in acquired aplastic anemia. Investigators profiled TCR beta VDJ and CDR3 from genomic DNA template. TCRdb re-called the reads with MiXCR, one entry per CDR3 protein. The sample has under 350,000 distinct CDR3 sequences; roughly three fifths are singletons. The material sequenced was sorted CD4+, CD8+, or CD8+CD57+ T cells (not recorded which) from PBMCs. Every receptor here comes from a human donor with severe aplastic anemia or a healthy control (not recorded which).

This chain joins TRBV14 and TRBJ1-1; 9 bases agree with TRBD1. CDR3 length: 13 amino acids. The V segment lost 6 bases and the J segment 8 bases; nucleotides outside the gene matches: 7. Germline CDR1 SGHDN, CDR2 FVKESK. CDR3 bases: TGTGCCAGCAGTACACACACAGGGGGCGAAGCTTTCTTT. It yields the protein CASSTHTGGEAFF.

Many counts were recorded for this clonotype. This CDR3 reads CASTLLGGRGQPQHF. CDR3 in DNA: TGTGCCAGTACCCTCCTCGGAGGGCGAGGGCAGCCCCAGCATTTT. This chain joins TRBV19 and TRBJ1-5; D remains unclear. Deletions cut 7 bases from V and 7 bases from J, with 20 bases between. The length of the CDR3 is 15 residues. The germline V gene has CDR1 LNHDA and CDR2 SQIVND (reference sequence).

V is TRBV10-3 and J is TRBJ1-6; tentatively, D is TRBD1 (5 bases). This CDR3 region has 14 residues. Germline CDR1 ENHRY, CDR2 SYGVKD. V was clipped by 3 bases and J by 5 bases, with 8 bases between them. The CDR3 loop is CAISDSRDNSPLHF. The CDR3 DNA sequence: TGTGCCATCAGTGATAGCAGGGATAATTCACCCCTCCACTTT.

This chain links TRBV7-8 with TRBJ2-5; no definite D call. Germline values: CDR1 SGHVS, CDR2 FQNEAQ. The CDR3 extends over 12 amino acids. V shed 5 bases and J shed 5 bases, with 9 bases lying between them. The CDR3 DNA sequence: TGTGCCAGCAGCCTAGACGGGGAGACCCAGTACTTC. Its translation: CASSLDGETQYF.

This clonotype was observed a few times. A much larger clone lies a single base off, so this may be a read error. The rearrangement uses TRBV12-3 or TRBV12-4 and TRBJ1-4; TRBD1 aligns across 8 bases. With 8 bases clipped from V and 11 bases from J, the junction kept 13 bases outside the gene matches. The CDR3 length is 14 residues. CDR3 sequence: CASGPTGGLGKLFF. CDR3 sequence (DNA): TGTGCCAGCGGTCCCACAGGGGGGCTAGGGAAACTGTTTTTT.

There are a few counts of this clonotype. CDR3 nucleotides: TGTGCCAGTAGTGTACAGGGTAACTATGGCTACACCTTC. This translates into CASSVQGNYGYTF. The chain employs TRBV19 and TRBJ1-2; TRBD1 might be the D (6 bases). The CDR3 runs to 13 residues. The germline CDR1 and CDR2 sequences are LNHDA and SQIVND (reference sequence). Trimming took off 5 bases at V and 1 base at J, with 8 bases between the two ends. The entire variable domain, with the rest obtained from reference TRBV19 and TRBJ1-2, is as follows: DGGITQSPKYLFRKEGQNVTLSCEQNLNHDAMYWYRQDPGQGLRLIYYSQIVNDFQKGDIAEGYSVSREKKESFPLTVTSAQKNPTAFYLCASSVQGNYGYTFGSGTRLTVV.

V and J are TRBV20-1 and TRBJ2-1; perhaps TRBD1 as D (5 bases). The CDR3 covers 10 residues. The germline gives CDR1 DFQATT, CDR2 SNEGSKA (reference sequence). CDR3 bases: TGCACCCCGCGCAGGGCTGAGCAGTTCTTC. Translation gives CTPRRAEQFF.

This clonotype was seen ten or more times. The CDR3 nucleotides read TGTGCCAGCAGTGTAAGCGGGGGGGCTTACAATGAGCAGTTCTTC. This gives the protein CASSVSGGAYNEQFF. The genes are TRBV12-3 or TRBV12-4 and TRBJ2-1; TRBD2 matches at 10 bases. J lost 4 bases, V lost 5 bases, and 5 bases had no gene match. This CDR3 has 15 amino acids.

The rearrangement joins TRBV7-9 to TRBJ1-3; 9 nucleotides match TRBD1. This CDR3 contains 16 residues. J lost 4 bases, V lost 5 bases, and 9 bases had no gene match. Germline CDR1 and CDR2: SEHNR and FQNEAQ (reference sequence). CDR3 coding DNA: TGTGCCAGCAGCACTCCACAACAGGGGGCGGGAAACACCATATATTTT. Translating gives CASSTPQQGAGNTIYF.

This clonotype was recorded many times. V is TRBV7-9 and J is TRBJ2-1, with D perhaps matching TRBD2 (6 bases). Trimming shortened V by 1 base and J by 7 bases, and 8 bases separated the two germline ends. The V gene's germline CDR1 is SEHNR and CDR2 FQNEAQ (reference sequence). This CDR3 spans 13 amino acids. For the CDR3, the DNA is TGTGCCAGCAGCTTAGTACTAGCAAATGAGCAGTTCTTC. Amino acids: CASSLVLANEQFF. Full variable domain (missing parts from reference TRBV7-9 and TRBJ2-1): DTGVSQNPRHKITKRGQNVTFRCDPISEHNRLYWYRQTLGQGPEFLTYFQNEAQLEKSRLLSDRFSAERPKGSFSTLEIQRTEQGDSAMYLCASSLVLANEQFFGPGTRLTVL.

There are a few counts of this clonotype. The chain recombines TRBV7-2 with TRBJ1-2; 7 nucleotides line up with TRBD1. Germline V gene data show CDR1 as SGHTA and CDR2 as FQGNSA. CDR3 length equals 13 residues. V gave up 6 bases and J gave up 8 bases; unmatched junction bases: 9. CDR3 loop: CASRGRAGGGYTF. The CDR3 DNA sequence: TGTGCCAGCAGGGGTAGAGCAGGGGGAGGCTACACCTTC.